This entry lists 11 T cell receptor beta chains sequenced from one sample in a study of T cell repertoires in cytomegalovirus infection. TCRdb reprocessed the reads via MiXCR and lists one record per CDR3 protein. The sample comprises 300,000 to 400,000 distinct CDR3 sequences, just under 25% of which are singletons, and roughly 14% rests with the top ten. No antigen has been assigned to these receptors. Here the sequenced sample was cultured PBMCs, taken from culture after CMV antigen stimulation. The receptors derive from a human donor in good health (CMV status not recorded). Some clones in this sample may be carry-over from other donors' samples.

This clonotype appeared a few times. The chain carries TRBV6-1 and TRBJ2-7, with 13 bases lining up with TRBD2. CDR3 size: 15 residues. Trimming cost V 6 bases and J 1 base; bases outside gene matches: 3. Germline assignment: CDR1 MNHNS and CDR2 SASEGT. In DNA, the CDR3 is TGTGCCAGCAGGCTGACTAGCGGGAGGTCCTACGAGCAGTACGTC. It yields the protein CASRLTSGRSYEQYV.

The rearrangement joins TRBV12-3 or TRBV12-4 to TRBJ2-1; D might be TRBD1 (6 bases). The CDR3 consists of 14 residues. V lost 4 bases and J lost 6, with 13 bases in between. Written as DNA, the CDR3 is TGTGCCAGCAGTTCTTTAGGGGGTTTCAATGAGCAGTTCTTC. Translation: CASSSLGGFNEQFF.

V gene TRBV7-3 combines with J gene TRBJ2-6; D gene ambiguous. The CDR3 contains 15 residues. Trimming removed 5 bases at V and 4 bases at J, with 12 bases between. Germline CDR1 SGHTA, CDR2 FQGTGA. The CDR3 here is CASSKTRPGANVLTF. In DNA form, the CDR3 reads TGTGCCAGCAGCAAAACGCGCCCAGGGGCCAACGTCCTGACTTTC.

This clonotype has at least ten counts. The chain uses TRBV20-1 and TRBJ2-5, with D possibly called TRBD1 or TRBD2 (5 bases each). Per the germline V gene, CDR1 is DFQATT and CDR2 is SNEGSKA (reference sequence). The CDR3 contains 13 residues. The germline V and J ends were trimmed by 6 bases and 4 bases, with 15 bases remaining between them. CDR3 region: CSAQKGAGETQYF. The CDR3 DNA reads as TGCAGTGCCCAAAAAGGGGCGGGAGAGACCCAGTACTTC.

Many counts were recorded for this clonotype. This sequence joins TRBV6-6 and TRBJ2-1, with 9 bases aligning to TRBD1. CDR1 MNHNY and CDR2 SVGAGI come from the germline V gene (reference sequence). V shed 4 bases, J shed 8 bases, and the junction held 9 bases outside the gene matches. CDR3 length: 15 residues. The chain's CDR3 is CASSSLGQGFDEQFF. CDR3 in DNA: TGTGCCAGCAGTTCACTCGGACAGGGGTTCGATGAGCAGTTCTTC.

This clonotype has ten or more counts. This chain connects TRBV7-6 to TRBJ1-1; 9 positions agree with TRBD1. With 6 bases clipped from V and 1 base from J, the junction kept 6 bases outside the gene matches. CDR3 length equals 15 residues. Germline CDR1 reads SGHVS; CDR2 reads FNYEAQ. The CDR3 region is CASRPGTGWNTEAFF. CDR3 nucleotides: TGTGCCAGCAGACCTGGGACAGGGTGGAACACTGAAGCTTTCTTT.

This clonotype was recorded a few times. This chain joins TRBV5-4 and TRBJ2-5; 7 bases align to TRBD1. The CDR3 is made up of 14 amino acids. The ends lost 4 bases at V and 7 bases at J; junction bases unmatched: 10. The germline CDR1 and CDR2 sequences are SGHNT and YYREEE (reference sequence). The CDR3 DNA sequence: TGTGCCAGCAGCCCCAGGGACAGCCAGGCGACCCAGTACTTC. This translates into CASSPRDSQATQYF. Full variable domain (outside the CDR3, taken from reference TRBV5-4 and TRBJ2-5): ETGVTQSPTHLIKTRGQQVTLRCSSQSGHNTVSWYQQALGQGPQFIFQYYREEENGRGNFPPRFSGLQFPNYSSELNVNALELDDSALYLCASSPRDSQATQYFGPGTRLLVL.

This rearrangement joins TRBV27 to TRBJ2-2, with D perhaps TRBD2 (5 bases). Germline CDR1 and CDR2: MNHEY and SMNVEV (reference sequence). This CDR3 has 14 residues. The germline V and J ends were trimmed by 8 bases and 6 bases, with 16 bases remaining between them. The CDR3 nucleotides are TGTGCCAGCTTCAGCCTCGGACTCTCCGGGGAGCTGTTTTTT. Encoded protein: CASFSLGLSGELFF.

The chain has TRBV7-2 and TRBJ1-1; maybe TRBD1 (5 bases). Germline V gives CDR1 SGHTA, CDR2 FQGNSA. The CDR3 contains 15 residues. Trimming removed 5 bases at V and 4 bases at J, with 17 bases between. The CDR3 region has the DNA TGTGCCAGCAGCGCGGAGACAGCCCGGGGCACTGAAGCTTTCTTT. This translates into CASSAETARGTEAFF.

V is TRBV7-6 and J is TRBJ1-5; the D is unclear. The germline V and J ends were trimmed by 1 base and 1 base, with 8 bases remaining between them. The CDR3 is 15 residues long. Per the germline V gene, CDR1 is SGHVS and CDR2 is FNYEAQ. The CDR3 bases are TGTGCCAGCAGCTTAGAAGTGGGGAGCAATCAGCCCCAGCATTTT. Translated: CASSLEVGSNQPQHF. The full variable domain, completed using reference TRBV7-6 and TRBJ1-5, is GAGVSQSPRYKVTKRGQDVALRCDPISGHVSLYWYRQALGQGPEFLTYFNYEAQQDKSGLPNDRFSAERPEGSISTLTIQRTEQRDSAMYRCASSLEVGSNQPQHFGDGTRLSIL.

A few counts support this clonotype. V is TRBV20-1 and J is TRBJ2-5; D may be TRBD1 or TRBD2 (5 bases each). Germline V CDR1 and CDR2: DFQATT, SNEGSKA (reference sequence). The CDR3 runs to 14 residues. Trimming removed 6 bases from V and 4 bases from J, with 18 bases in between. For the CDR3, the DNA is TGCAGTGCCCAAGGGACGGGAAGGGTAGAGACCCAGTACTTC. Residues: CSAQGTGRVETQYF.